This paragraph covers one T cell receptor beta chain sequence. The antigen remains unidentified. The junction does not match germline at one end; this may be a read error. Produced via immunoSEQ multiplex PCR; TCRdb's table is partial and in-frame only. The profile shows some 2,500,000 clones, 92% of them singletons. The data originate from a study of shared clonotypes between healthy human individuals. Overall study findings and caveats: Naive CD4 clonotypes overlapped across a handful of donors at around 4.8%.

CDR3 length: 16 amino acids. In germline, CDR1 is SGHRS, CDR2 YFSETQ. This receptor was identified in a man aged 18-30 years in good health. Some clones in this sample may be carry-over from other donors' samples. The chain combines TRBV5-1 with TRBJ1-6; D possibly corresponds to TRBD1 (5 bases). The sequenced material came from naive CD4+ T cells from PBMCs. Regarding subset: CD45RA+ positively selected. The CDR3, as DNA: TGCGCCAGCAGCTTGCAGGGATCCTCCTTTAATTCACCCCTCCACTTT. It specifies CASSLQGSSFNSPLHF.